These 20 T cell receptor beta chains were sequenced from one sample in a study of identical twins (dated by TCRdb to the mid-2010s). The library was made by 5' RACE. Sequencing instrument: Illumina HiSeq 2000. TCRdb reworked the public reads: Q25 trimming with fastp, MiXCR clone assembly, productive beta chains retained. Each entry merges the rows of one CDR3 protein and shows their most common DNA and genes. The sample profile shows approximately 500,000 distinct CDR3 sequences; 13% to 15% of them were found once. Around 0.4% of the sample goes to the ten largest clones. The same sample was also used in a study of yellow fever vaccine responses in identical twins.

Sequencing was carried out using CD4+ T cells sorted from blood. The source of these receptors is a woman aged 18-29 years in good health.

This clonotype was seen only a few times. This chain uses TRBV9 with TRBJ2-1; 7 bases are shared with TRBD2. From germline, CDR1 is SGDLS and CDR2 YYNGEE. Trimming cost V 0 bases and J 3 bases; bases outside gene matches: 6. CDR3 size: 16 residues. The CDR3 DNA reads as TGTGCCAGCAGCGTAGAGGCGGGAGTGAGCTACAATGAGCAGTTCTTC. It specifies CASSVEAGVSYNEQFF.

This clonotype was seen a few times. The chain is built from TRBV21-1 and TRBJ2-1; the table's TRBD1 call for D was not verified on the DNA. TRBV21-1 represents a pseudogene. This CDR3 region has 18 residues. The CDR3 DNA reads as TGTGCCAGCAGCAAAAACTCGGGGCCACCGAAATCCTACAATGAGCAGTTCTTC. It translates to CASSKNSGPPKSYNEQFF.

The genes are TRBV6-5 and TRBJ2-1; the match to TRBD1 covers 9 bases. V trimming: 0 bases; J trimming: 5 bases; junction bases outside the gene matches: 5. Germline lookup yields CDR1 MNHEY and CDR2 SVGAGI. CDR3 length equals 16 residues. The CDR3 bases are TGTGCCAGCAGTTACTCCCCGGGACAGGGTGACAATGAGCAGTTCTTC. Its protein is CASSYSPGQGDNEQFF.

The V gene is TRBV12-3 or TRBV12-4, the J gene TRBJ1-2; D is undetermined. There are 12 residues in the CDR3. V was pared by 2 bases and J by 4 bases, with 5 bases between. CDR3 protein: CASSLSLYGYTF. The DNA of the CDR3 is TGTGCCAGCAGTTTAAGTCTCTATGGCTACACCTTC.

The V gene is TRBV28, the J gene TRBJ2-6; D remains unclear. The CDR3 runs to 15 residues. V dropped 3 bases and J dropped 0 bases, with 6 bases sitting between them. Germline V gene data show CDR1 as MDHEN and CDR2 as SYDVKM. CDR3 protein: CASSLESSGANVLTF. The DNA for the CDR3 is TGTGCCAGCAGTTTGGAAAGCTCTGGGGCCAACGTCCTGACTTTC.

The chain combines TRBV20-1 with TRBJ2-5; 10 bases are shared with TRBD2. There are 12 residues in the CDR3. In germline, CDR1 is DFQATT, CDR2 SNEGSKA (reference sequence). Losses at the gene ends were 5 bases for V and 5 bases for J; bases not matched to a gene: 2. The DNA for the CDR3 is TGCAGTGCTTCGACTAGCGGGGAGACCCAGTACTTC. Residues: CSASTSGETQYF.

The gene calls are TRBV5-1 and TRBJ2-5; 13 bases line up with TRBD2. Germline V gene lookup returns CDR1 SGHRS and CDR2 YFSETQ. The J segment lost 5 bases and the V segment lost 1 base, leaving 11 bases of the junction unmatched. The CDR3 contains 18 residues. The CDR3 DNA reads TGCGCCAGCAGCTTGCCCGAAGGACTAGCGGGAGTTCGTGAGACCCAGTACTTC. It codes for CASSLPEGLAGVRETQYF. The whole variable domain, remainder taken from reference TRBV5-1 and TRBJ2-5, is KAGVTQTPRYLIKTRGQQVTLSCSPISGHRSVSWYQQTPGQGLQFLFEYFSETQRNKGNFPGRFSGRQFSNSRSEMNVSTLELGDSALYLCASSLPEGLAGVRETQYFGPGTRLLVL.

This clonotype occurred a few times. The genes are TRBV18 and TRBJ2-5; 10 positions match TRBD2. CDR3 length: 15 amino acids. V lost 1 base to trimming and J lost 9 bases; unmatched junction nucleotides: 8. CDR1 and CDR2 from the germline V gene are KGHSH and LQKENI. This chain's CDR3 is CASSPRTSGSWAQYF. The CDR3 region has the DNA TGTGCCAGCTCACCACGGACTAGCGGATCGTGGGCCCAGTACTTC.

In its sample, this clonotype was seen many times. The chain recombines TRBV3-1 with TRBJ2-1; 11 bases agree with TRBD2. Germline CDR1 is LGHDT and CDR2 is YNNKEL (reference sequence). V trimming: 4 bases; J trimming: 4 bases; junction bases outside the gene matches: 6. This CDR3 region has 16 residues. CDR3 loop: CASSRTGTSGYNEQFF. In nucleotides, the CDR3 is TGTGCCAGCAGCCGAACCGGGACTAGCGGTTACAATGAGCAGTTCTTC.

The chain combines TRBV12-3 or TRBV12-4 with TRBJ2-1; 10 bases map to TRBD1. The CDR3 spans 16 residues. V lost 5 bases to trimming and J lost 10 bases; unmatched junction nucleotides: 14. In nucleotides, the CDR3 is TGTGCCAGCAGTCGCCCTGGGACAGGGGCTAGCGTGGAGCAGTTCTTC. Its protein product is CASSRPGTGASVEQFF.

This chain joins TRBV6-5 and TRBJ1-5; 11 nucleotides agree with TRBD1. The junction had 4 bases not matched to a gene; V was cut back by 2 bases and J by 4 bases. CDR3 size: 16 residues. Per the germline V gene, CDR1 is MNHEY and CDR2 is SVGAGI. This chain's CDR3 is CASSYPGTGGNQPQHF. CDR3 DNA sequence: TGTGCCAGCAGTTACCCTGGGACAGGGGGTAATCAGCCCCAGCATTTT.

The chain is built from TRBV5-1 and TRBJ1-2; D gene unclear. V was shortened by 4 bases and J by 1 base, with 11 bases between the two germline ends. In germline, CDR1 is SGHRS, CDR2 YFSETQ. This CDR3 has 14 amino acids. The CDR3 DNA is TGCGCCAGCAGCCCTGATGGCCTTAACTATGGCTACACCTTC. Its translation: CASSPDGLNYGYTF.

The table lists this clonotype with a few counts. V usage is TRBV5-1 and J usage is TRBJ2-1; TRBD2 agrees at 13 bases. The CDR3 loop spans 16 amino acids. Germline V CDR1 and CDR2: SGHRS, YFSETQ. J was trimmed by 5 bases and V by 2 bases; bases with no gene match: 4. The chain's CDR3 is CASSLGLAGVNNEQFF. CDR3 in DNA: TGCGCCAGCAGCTTAGGACTAGCGGGAGTAAACAATGAGCAGTTCTTC.

The chain links TRBV6-5 to TRBJ2-1, with D perhaps TRBD1 or TRBD2 (5 bases each). Germline lookup yields CDR1 MNHEY and CDR2 SVGAGI. The V and J ends lost 0 bases and 6 bases respectively, with 15 bases between them. This CDR3 has 16 amino acids. The DNA for the CDR3 is TGTGCCAGCAGTTACTCGACCGGGACCCCCCTCAATGAGCAGTTCTTC. It encodes CASSYSTGTPLNEQFF.

This clonotype showed up just a few times. CDR3 loop: CASSGATGYNEKLFF. CDR3 coding DNA: TGTGCCAGCAGCGGTGCGACAGGGTATAATGAAAAACTGTTTTTT. This chain joins TRBV12-3 or TRBV12-4 and TRBJ1-4, with 7 bases fitting TRBD1. The CDR3 contains 15 residues. V lost 6 bases, J lost 4 bases, and 8 bases stayed unmatched.

This clonotype has more than one count but fewer than ten. J is TRBJ2-1 and V is TRBV28; tentatively, D is TRBD1 or TRBD2 (6 bases each). CDR1 is MDHEN, CDR2 SYDVKM, per germline. CDR3 size: 14 residues. Trimming left V 8 bases short and J 2 bases short, with 13 bases between. CDR3 nucleotide sequence: TGTGCCAGCTTCCTAGGGGGGCCCTACAATGAGCAGTTCTTC. It yields the protein CASFLGGPYNEQFF.

This chain connects TRBV7-2 to TRBJ1-5, with TRBD1 matching over 12 bases. CDR3 length equals 15 residues. With 5 bases clipped from V and 5 bases from J, the junction kept 4 bases outside the gene matches. The germline gives CDR1 SGHTA, CDR2 FQGNSA. The CDR3 here is CASSPGQGAHQPQHF. The DNA of the CDR3 is TGTGCCAGCAGCCCGGGACAGGGGGCCCATCAGCCCCAGCATTTT.

This clonotype was found a few times. The chain uses TRBV11-2 and TRBJ2-5, with 8 bases identical to TRBD2. The CDR3 spans 15 residues. The V gene's germline CDR1 is SGHAT and CDR2 FQNNGV. The V gene end was trimmed by 7 bases and the J gene end by 5 bases; junction bases not matched to a gene: 12. The CDR3 reads CASTSGGPGMETQYF. The CDR3 DNA reads as TGTGCCAGCACCTCGGGAGGGCCGGGGATGGAGACCCAGTACTTC.

This clonotype was observed a handful of times. The gene calls are TRBV3-1 and TRBJ1-2; D uncertain. The germline gives CDR1 LGHDT, CDR2 YNNKEL (reference sequence). This CDR3 region has 11 residues. Trimming removed 2 bases at V and 8 bases at J, with 6 bases between. CDR3 coding DNA: TGTGCCAGCAGCCAATCGGGGGGCTACACCTTC. Amino acids: CASSQSGGYTF.

V is TRBV5-1 and J is TRBJ2-2, with D possibly TRBD1 on 5 matching bases. V dropped 1 base and J dropped 2 bases, with 12 bases sitting between them. The germline gives CDR1 SGHRS, CDR2 YFSETQ. This CDR3 has 16 amino acids. The CDR3 coding sequence is TGCGCCAGCAGCTTGATTCCAGGGCTAAACACCGGGGAGCTGTTTTTT. It yields the protein CASSLIPGLNTGELFF.